This TCR beta chain emerged from a study of identical twins. Unique molecular identifiers were in the cDNA, with template-switch universal primer binding. From the 5' RACE reads, TCRdb called clonotypes with MiXCR, one entry per CDR3 protein. The sample records 700,000 or so distinct CDR3 sequences, 20% to 25% being singletons. The CDR3 sequence is 15 residues long. Germline assignment: CDR1 DFQATT and CDR2 SNEGSKA (reference sequence). After removal of 7 bases from V and 7 bases from J, the junction contained 10 bases not matched to a gene. This clonotype occurred a few times. These same records also appear under a second study, on T cells expressing NK-cell markers. According to that study: Obtained from sorted CD3+CD56+NKG2C+, CD3+CD56+NKG2C- and CD3+CD56-NKG2C+ T cells were the TCR beta repertoires.

This sequence was found in a woman younger than 30 in good health. The rearrangement joins TRBV20-1 to TRBJ1-6, with 10 bases matching TRBD1. Sequenced material: PBMCs. This chain's CDR3 is CSVKLPGQGNSPLHF. CDR3 coding DNA: TGCAGTGTGAAACTTCCGGGACAGGGGAATTCACCCCTCCACTTT.